The present entry profiles one TCR beta chain with its context. Its antigen is not known. The sample is drawn from a study of cytomegalovirus exposure and HLA in healthy donors. Overall study findings and caveats: The authors listed over 150 TCR beta chains as cytomegalovirus-associated. Earlier analysis found most TCR beta V segments productive about 87% or about 30% of the time. Analysis performed later showed TCR beta chains linked to HLA being more clonally expanded than equally common others. Accurate prediction of HLA-A and HLA-B alleles (for most subjects) was reportedly achieved from TCR beta sequences.

Germline CDR1 SGHRS, CDR2 YFSETQ. The CDR3 extends over 13 amino acids. The PCR employed 60 Vbeta primers together with 13 Jbeta primers. The method was immunoSEQ multiplex PCR; TCRdb's version includes in-frame clones alone and lacks a portion of them. The sample includes some 200,000 clones, roughly three quarters of them seen just once. This clonotype was sampled from a woman in her forties or fifties in good health and CMV-seronegative. The J gene is TRBJ2-5, the V gene TRBV5-1; weak D call: TRBD1 (6 bases). Matching the DNA end better, TRBJ2-7 makes the J call doubtful. Specimen: PBMCs. Written as DNA, the CDR3 is TGCGCCAGCAGCCAAACAGGGACCTACGAGCAGTACTTC. It encodes CASSQTGTYEQYF.